This T cell receptor (beta chain) was found in a study of Ad26.COV2.S vaccination and SARS-CoV-2 variants. Study-wide background: A COV1001 Ad26.COV2.S trial-arm participant provided the sample. Once, or twice with 56 days between doses, Ad26.COV2.S was given intramuscularly.

Regarding the study as a whole: Measurement of non-spike TCR breadth gave similar results in vaccine and placebo recipients. Vaccinees reportedly had broad spike-specific CD8+ and CD4+ T cell responses.

This CDR3 has 16 residues. The germline V gene encodes CDR1 SGHVS and CDR2 FQNEAQ. J gave up 2 bases and V 5 bases, and 9 bases lay outside the gene matches. The protocol was immunoSEQ multiplex PCR, while the TCRdb copy is restricted to in-frame clones and leaves out a portion. In the table there are 350,000 to 550,000 clones, roughly nine tenths of which are singletons. A remark on this clone: Its antigen is as yet unknown.

As to treatment: about 20 received Ad26.COV2.S at low or high dose, single or two shots; about 5 received placebo; per-sample allocation not given. Sampling was done on day 63 after the first vaccine or placebo injection. Specimen: peripheral blood, collected in a trial of Ad26.COV2.S vaccine versus placebo. The V and J genes are TRBV7-8 and TRBJ2-1, with 7 bases lining up with TRBD1. The TCR originated in a person between 18 and 65 years old who received the Ad26.COV2.S COVID-19 vaccine or a placebo. This CDR3 is CASSLRPGQPYNEQFF. CDR3 in DNA: TGTGCCAGCAGCCTCCGACCGGGACAGCCCTACAATGAGCAGTTCTTC.